This T cell receptor (beta chain) is drawn from a study of cytomegalovirus exposure and HLA in healthy donors. Study-level information: The roughly 110 validation repertoires used the same platform as the roughly 700 first-cohort repertoires (as reported by a later analysis). Study-level results: In vitro checks showed that a few CMV-associated chains really do target CMV antigens. Researchers catalogued roughly 150 TCR beta chains as cytomegalovirus-associated.

In the case of this clone: The antigen is not known.

CDR1 is GTSNPN and CDR2 is SVGIG in the germline V gene (reference sequence). This CDR3 comprises 17 residues. V was pared by 2 bases and J by 4 bases, with 21 bases between. Here immunoSEQ multiplex PCR was the method, and the copy in TCRdb shows in-frame clones only, minus some. The profile covers approximately 280,000 clones, with approximately 88% appearing a single time and approximately 0.94% taken by the ten largest. Sequenced material: PBMCs. The source is a woman aged 18 to 35 in good health and CMV-seronegative. This chain joins TRBV30 and TRBJ1-5, with D possibly matching TRBD1 (6 bases). The CDR3 sequence is CAWSHHYRGTGNQPQHF. The CDR3 DNA follows: TGTGCCTGGAGTCATCACTACCGGGGCACAGGGAATCAGCCCCAGCATTTT. The full variable domain, with the rest looked up from reference TRBV30 and TRBJ1-5, is SQTIHQWPATLVQPVGSPLSLECTVEGTSNPNLYWYRQAAGRGLQLLFYSVGIGQISSEVPQNLSASRPQDRQFILSSKKLLLSDSGFYLCAWSHHYRGTGNQPQHFGDGTRLSIL.